The 2 T cell receptor beta chains reported below all come from one sample, sequenced in a study of T cells after yellow fever vaccination. A single record per CDR3 protein comes from TCRdb applying MiXCR to the 5' RACE reads. The profile covers around 590,000 distinct CDR3 sequences, with roughly an eighth appearing a single time and under 15% taken by the ten largest. Sequenced material: PBMCs, taken on the day of the yellow fever booster vaccination. The receptors were sampled from a man aged 25 to 45 who received the YFV17D yellow fever vaccine.

This clonotype was detected a few times. The genes are TRBV5-1 and TRBJ2-5; weak D call: TRBD2 (5 bases). This CDR3 region has 14 residues. V was pared by 2 bases and J by 4 bases, with 12 bases between. CDR1 and CDR2 (germline): SGHRS, YFSETQ. The CDR3 here is CASSFRRMRETQYF. DNA for the CDR3: TGCGCCAGCAGCTTCCGGAGGATGCGAGAGACCCAGTACTTC.

The chain recombines TRBV27 with TRBJ2-7; TRBD2 matches 7 bases. J lost 4 bases, V lost 2 bases, and 5 bases had no gene match. CDR3 size: 14 residues. The germline V gene encodes CDR1 MNHEY and CDR2 SMNVEV (reference sequence). CDR3 DNA: TGTGCCAGCAGTTTACCCGGGGAGGGATACGAGCAGTACTTC. It encodes CASSLPGEGYEQYF.